A few counts support the clone carrying this T cell receptor (beta chain). Antigen: not known. The germline V gene has CDR1 ENHRY and CDR2 SYGVKD. The CDR3 sequence is 15 residues long. Trimming took off 3 bases at V and 7 bases at J, with 13 bases between the two ends. Caucasian individuals from Russia who were healthy and aged about 6 to 95 acted as donors. This specimen belongs to a study of blood T cells in healthy people across ages. A J-beta primer mix and a sample-barcoded 5' primer were used in a second PCR of roughly 7 to 12 cycles. TCRdb reprocessed the 5' RACE reads via MiXCR and lists one record per CDR3 protein. Of about 2 million distinct CDR3 sequences in the sample, about 49% were seen once. Points from the study as a whole: The unknown donor CMV status may have confounded expanded clonotype changes.

The material sequenced was blood. This TCR derives from a woman aged 40 to 50 in good health. The J gene is TRBJ1-6, the V gene TRBV10-3; D is unclear. CDR3 in amino acids: CAISDSSTRNSPLHF. In DNA form, the CDR3 reads TGTGCCATCAGTGATTCGAGTACTCGGAATTCACCCCTCCACTTT.